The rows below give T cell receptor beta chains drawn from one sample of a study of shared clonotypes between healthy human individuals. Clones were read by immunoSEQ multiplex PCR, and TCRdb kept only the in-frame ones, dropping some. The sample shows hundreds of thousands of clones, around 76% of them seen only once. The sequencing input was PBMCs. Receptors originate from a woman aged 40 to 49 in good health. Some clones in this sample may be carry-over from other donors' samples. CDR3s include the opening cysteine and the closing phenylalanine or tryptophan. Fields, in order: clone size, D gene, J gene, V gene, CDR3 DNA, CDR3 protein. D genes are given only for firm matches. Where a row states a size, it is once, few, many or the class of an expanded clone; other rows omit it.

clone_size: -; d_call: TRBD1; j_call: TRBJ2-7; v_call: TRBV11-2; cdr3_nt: TGTGCCAGCAGCGCGCGAGGGACAGCCTACGAGCAGTACTTC; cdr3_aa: CASSARGTAYEQYF
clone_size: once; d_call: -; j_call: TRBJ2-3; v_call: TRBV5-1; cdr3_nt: TGCGCCAGCAGCTTGAACCCCTCGGATACGCAGTATTTT; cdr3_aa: CASSLNPSDTQYF
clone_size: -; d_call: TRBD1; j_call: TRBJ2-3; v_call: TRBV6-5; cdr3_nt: TGTGCCAGCAGCCCGACAGGGACAACAGATACGCAGTATTTT; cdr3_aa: CASSPTGTTDTQYF
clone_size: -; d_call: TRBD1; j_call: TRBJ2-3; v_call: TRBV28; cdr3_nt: TGTGCCAGCAGTTTGACAGGGCAAAAAGGTACGCAGTATTTT; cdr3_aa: CASSLTGQKGTQYF
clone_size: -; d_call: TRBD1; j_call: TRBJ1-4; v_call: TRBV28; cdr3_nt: TGTGCCAGCAGTTTGGGGCAGGGGGCCCGGTGGACTAATGAAAAACTGTTTTTT; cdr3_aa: CASSLGQGARWTNEKLFF
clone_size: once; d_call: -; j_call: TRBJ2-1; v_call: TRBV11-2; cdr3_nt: TGTGCCAGCAGCTTAGGGCACAGCGCTGGGGTCGAGCAGTTCTTC; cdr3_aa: CASSLGHSAGVEQFF
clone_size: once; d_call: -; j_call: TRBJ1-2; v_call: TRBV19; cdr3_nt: TGTGCCAGTAGTATGTTACTTAACTATGGCTACACCTTC; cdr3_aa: CASSMLLNYGYTF
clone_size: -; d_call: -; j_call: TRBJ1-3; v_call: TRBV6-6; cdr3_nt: TGTGCCAGCAGTTACACCGGACTCAACTCTGGAAACACCATATATTTT; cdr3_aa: CASSYTGLNSGNTIYF
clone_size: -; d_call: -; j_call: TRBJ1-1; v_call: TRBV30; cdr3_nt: TGTGCCTGGAGCGCTAAATGGGGGGGGACTGAAGCTTTCTTT; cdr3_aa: CAWSAKWGGTEAFF
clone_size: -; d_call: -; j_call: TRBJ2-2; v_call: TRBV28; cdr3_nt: TGTGCCAGCAGTTATTTCGGGGAGCTGTTTTTT; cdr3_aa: CASSYFGELFF
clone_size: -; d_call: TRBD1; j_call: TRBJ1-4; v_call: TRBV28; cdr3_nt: TGCGCCAGCAGTTCGACAGGGGGCGCGGAAAAACTGTTTTTT; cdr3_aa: CASSSTGGAEKLFF
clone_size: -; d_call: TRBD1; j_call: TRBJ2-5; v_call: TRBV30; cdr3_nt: TGTGCCTGCACCCCGACAGGGTTGAGGGAAGAGACCCAGTACTTC; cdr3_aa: CACTPTGLREETQYF
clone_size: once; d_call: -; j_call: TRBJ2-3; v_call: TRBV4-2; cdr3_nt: TGTGCCAGCAGCCAAGATCTCCTGCAGGGTACGCAGTATTTT; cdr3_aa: CASSQDLLQGTQYF
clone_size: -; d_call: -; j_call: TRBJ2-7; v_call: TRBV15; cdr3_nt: TGTGCCACCAGCAGAGCCCCGGGCTCCTACGAGCAGTACTTC; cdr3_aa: CATSRAPGSYEQYF
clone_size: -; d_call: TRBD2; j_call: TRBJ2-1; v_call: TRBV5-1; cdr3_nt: TGCGCCAGCAGGATAGCGGGGATCTACAATGAGCAGTTCTTC; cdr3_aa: CASRIAGIYNEQFF
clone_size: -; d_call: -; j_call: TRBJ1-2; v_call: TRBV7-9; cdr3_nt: TGTGCCAGCAGCTTAGATGGTTTTAACTATGGCTACACCTTC; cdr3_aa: CASSLDGFNYGYTF
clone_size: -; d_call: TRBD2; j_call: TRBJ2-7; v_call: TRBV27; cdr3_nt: TGTGCCAGCAGTCAAGGACTAGCGGGTATAGGCTACGAGCAGTACTTC; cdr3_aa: CASSQGLAGIGYEQYF
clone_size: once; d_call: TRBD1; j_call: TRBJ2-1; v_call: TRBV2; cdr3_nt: TGTGCCAGCATGACAGGGTTACGAGGCTCCTACAATGAGCAGTTCTTC; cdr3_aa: CASMTGLRGSYNEQFF
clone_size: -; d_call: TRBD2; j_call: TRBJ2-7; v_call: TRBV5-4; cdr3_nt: TGTGCCAGCAGCAACGCCGGGACTAGCGGGAGCGAGCAGTACTTC; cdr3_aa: CASSNAGTSGSEQYF
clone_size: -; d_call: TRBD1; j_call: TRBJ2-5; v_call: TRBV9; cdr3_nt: TGTGCCAGCAGCACCGACAGGGGGGAAGAGACCCAGTACTTC; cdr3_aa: CASSTDRGEETQYF
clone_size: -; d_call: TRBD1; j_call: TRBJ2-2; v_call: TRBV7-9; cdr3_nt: TGTGCCAGCAGCAAGGGACAGGGGGCCGGGGAGCTGTTTTTT; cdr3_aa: CASSKGQGAGELFF
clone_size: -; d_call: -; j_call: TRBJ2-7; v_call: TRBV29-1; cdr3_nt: TGCAGCGTTGCTCACGGGGACGAGCAGTACTTC; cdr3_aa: CSVAHGDEQYF
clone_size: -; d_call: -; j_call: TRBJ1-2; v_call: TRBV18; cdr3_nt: TGTGCCAGCTCACCATATCGACAGGACTATGGCTACACCTTC; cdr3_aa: CASSPYRQDYGYTF
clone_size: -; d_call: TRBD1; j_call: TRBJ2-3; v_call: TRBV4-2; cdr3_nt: TGTGCCAGCAGCCAAGAACGGAGGCAGGGGGCAGATACGCAGTATTTT; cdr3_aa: CASSQERRQGADTQYF
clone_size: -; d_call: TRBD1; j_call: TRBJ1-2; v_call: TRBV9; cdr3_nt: TGTGCCAGCAGCGACAGGGGAAACTATGGCTACACCTTC; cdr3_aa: CASSDRGNYGYTF